The 2 T cell receptor beta chains in this list originate from one sample, sequenced in a study of glioma-infiltrating T cells. The iRepertoire nested amplicon-rescue multiplex PCR amplified TCR alpha and beta CDR3s from RNA. TCRdb redid the calling of the multiplex PCR reads with MiXCR, one entry per CDR3 protein. The sample carries roughly 42,000 distinct CDR3 sequences, approximately 20% recorded once. What was sequenced was glioma tissue, nonneoplastic brain tissue, or PBMCs (not recorded which). The receptors originated from a human donor with low-grade glioma or glioblastoma, undergoing nonglioma brain surgery, or in good health (not recorded which).

In this sample, this clonotype turned up many times. The J gene is TRBJ2-7, the V gene TRBV11-2; the D gene could be TRBD1 or TRBD2 (5 bases each). Germline CDR1 is SGHAT and CDR2 is FQNNGV. The CDR3 covers 13 residues. Deletions cut 5 bases from V and 7 bases from J, with 15 bases between. CDR3 sequence reads: CASSPSPGREQYF. As DNA, the CDR3 is TGTGCCAGCAGCCCATCACCGGGGCGGGAGCAGTACTTC.

V gene TRBV10-2 combines with J gene TRBJ2-5; weak D call: TRBD2 (7 bases). The V gene lost 6 bases and the J gene lost 2 bases, with 16 bases spanning the gap. The CDR3 has 15 amino acids. The V gene's germline CDR1 is WSHSY and CDR2 SAAADI. The CDR3 loop reads CASRPGGLVQETQYF. The CDR3 region has the DNA TGCGCCAGCAGACCCGGGGGGCTCGTTCAAGAGACCCAGTACTTC.